The 30 T cell receptor beta chains presented below share a single source sample, sequenced in a study of identifying expanded T cells in peripheral blood. Repertoires were generated with immunoSEQ multiplex PCR, while TCRdb's copy carries only in-frame clones and drops some. The sample contains around 100,000 clones, roughly 85% of which appear only once. The specimen was blood. The origin of the receptors is a person between 18 and 75 years old in good health.

The rearrangement uses TRBV28 and TRBJ1-2; maybe TRBD1 (6 bases). With 4 bases removed from V and 4 bases from J, the gap between germline ends came to 10 bases. The germline gives CDR1 MDHEN, CDR2 SYDVKM. The CDR3 totals 13 residues. CDR3: CASSSPDSYGYTF. The CDR3 nucleotides read TGTGCCAGCAGTTCCCCGGACAGCTATGGCTACACCTTC.

V usage is TRBV2 and J usage is TRBJ1-4, with D uncertain. This CDR3 contains 14 residues. The V and J ends lost 4 bases and 7 bases respectively, with 13 bases between them. Per the germline V gene, CDR1 is SNHLY and CDR2 is FYNNEI. Here the CDR3 DNA reads TGTGCCAGCAGTGGCCAGTTACATGGTGAAAAACTGTTTTTT. Translation: CASSGQLHGEKLFF.

This sequence joins TRBV7-2 and TRBJ2-3; tentative D call: TRBD1 (6 bases). Germline V gene data show CDR1 as SGHTA and CDR2 as FQGNSA. V lost 4 bases and J 9 bases, leaving 14 bases between the germline ends. This CDR3 is built from 13 residues. CDR3 amino acids: CASSSDSPGTQYF. DNA for the CDR3: TGTGCCAGCAGCTCGGACAGCCCAGGGACGCAGTATTTT.

The rearrangement uses TRBV7-2 and TRBJ1-6; TRBD1 agrees at 7 bases. V was pared by 3 bases and J by 9 bases, with 5 bases of the junction left unmatched. Germline CDR1 and CDR2: SGHTA and FQGNSA. This CDR3 has 14 residues. Written as DNA, the CDR3 is TGTGCCAGCAGCTTTACAGGGGTCTCTTCACCCCTCCACTTT. Its translation is CASSFTGVSSPLHF.

By frequency in the sample, this clone is medium-sized. The gene calls are TRBV6-5 and TRBJ2-3; D is possibly TRBD2 (7 bases). Trimming shortened V by 2 bases and J by 2 bases, and 8 bases separated the two germline ends. Germline V lookup: CDR1 MNHEY, CDR2 SVGAGI. The CDR3 has 14 residues. In DNA, the CDR3 is TGTGCCAGCAGTTACGGGGGGGCCACAGATACGCAGTATTTT. Residues: CASSYGGATDTQYF.

This chain links TRBV18 with TRBJ1-1; tentatively, D is TRBD1 (5 bases). Germline V gives CDR1 KGHSH, CDR2 LQKENI. V was cut by 1 base and J by 4 bases, with 10 bases left in between. There are 14 residues in the CDR3. The CDR3 reads CASSPRDGGTEAFF. DNA for the CDR3: TGTGCCAGCTCACCACGGGACGGGGGCACTGAAGCTTTCTTT.

The chain is built from TRBV7-2 and TRBJ2-7; 14 nucleotides match TRBD2. The CDR3 has 18 residues. V trimming: 5 bases; J trimming: 0 bases; junction bases outside the gene matches: 9. Germline values: CDR1 SGHTA, CDR2 FQGNSA. CDR3 region: CASSPGLAGERSSYEQYF. The CDR3 nucleotides are TGTGCCAGCAGCCCGGGACTAGCGGGGGAAAGGAGCTCCTACGAGCAGTACTTC.

This chain links TRBV19 with TRBJ1-1, with D perhaps TRBD1 (6 bases). The ends were cut back, 3 bases at V and 4 bases at J, with 15 bases in the middle. Germline lookup yields CDR1 LNHDA and CDR2 SQIVND (reference sequence). The CDR3 covers 15 residues. As DNA, the CDR3 is TGTGCCAGTAGTATCACAGGGTACCTGAGCACTGAAGCTTTCTTT. As protein: CASSITGYLSTEAFF.

This chain joins TRBV19 and TRBJ1-6; 9 bases align to TRBD1. From germline, CDR1 is LNHDA and CDR2 SQIVND (reference sequence). CDR3 length equals 16 residues. V was pared by 5 bases and J by 14 bases, with 16 bases of the junction left unmatched. The CDR3 DNA reads TGTGCCAGTAGTTTCTCTCGACAGGGGGGGATTCAGGCCCTCCACTTT. This sequence encodes CASSFSRQGGIQALHF.

The CDR3 spells CASSLLPDVGYGYTF. The CDR3 DNA sequence: TGCGCCAGCAGCTTGCTTCCAGATGTGGGCTATGGCTACACCTTC. The rearrangement uses TRBV5-1 and TRBJ1-2; D is ambiguous. This CDR3 contains 15 residues. Trimming took off 1 base at V and 4 bases at J, with 14 bases between the two ends. Germline CDR1 is SGHRS and CDR2 is YFSETQ.

The chain combines TRBV5-1 with TRBJ2-5; no firm D call. Germline V lookup: CDR1 SGHRS, CDR2 YFSETQ. CDR3 size: 15 residues. With 4 bases removed from V and 5 bases from J, the gap between germline ends came to 18 bases. The CDR3 here is CASSLGYGLGETQYF. The CDR3 DNA reads as TGCGCCAGCAGCCTCGGATACGGCCTAGGGGAGACCCAGTACTTC.

J is TRBJ2-7 and V is TRBV6-5, with D perhaps matching TRBD1 or TRBD2 (5 bases each). V lost 6 bases and J 4 bases, leaving 16 bases between the germline ends. Germline lookup yields CDR1 MNHEY and CDR2 SVGAGI. The CDR3 loop spans 14 amino acids. Here the CDR3 DNA reads TGTGCCAGCAGAGGTGGGGGTCACCCTTACGAGCAGTACTTC. It translates to CASRGGGHPYEQYF.

The rearrangement links TRBV25-1 to TRBJ1-5; D gene uncertain. CDR1 is MGHDK, CDR2 SYGVNS, per germline. Trimming left V 2 bases short and J 5 bases short, with 7 bases between. There are 13 residues in the CDR3. The CDR3 is CASSEVGYQPQHF. DNA for the CDR3: TGTGCCAGCAGTGAAGTGGGCTATCAGCCCCAGCATTTT.

The V gene is TRBV7-2, the J gene TRBJ2-1, with D unclear. This CDR3 has 15 amino acids. Germline V lookup: CDR1 SGHTA, CDR2 FQGNSA. Trimming pared 3 bases from V and 3 bases from J, leaving 12 bases between. The DNA for the CDR3 is TGTGCCAGCAGCTTGGACCAATCTAGCTACAATGAGCAGTTCTTC. This gives the protein CASSLDQSSYNEQFF.

The chain combines TRBV7-8 with TRBJ1-1, with TRBD1 matching over 8 bases. Trimming removed 5 bases from V and 3 bases from J; junction bases left unmatched: 8. Germline values: CDR1 SGHVS, CDR2 FQNEAQ. The CDR3 runs 15 residues. The CDR3, as DNA: TGTGCCAGCAGCCGGCGACAGGGGAGGGACACTGAAGCTTTCTTT. This gives the protein CASSRRQGRDTEAFF.

The rearrangement links TRBV7-9 to TRBJ2-5; D unclear. The CDR3 is 16 residues long. Deletions cut 5 bases from V and 7 bases from J, with 23 bases between. Germline CDR1 and CDR2: SEHNR and FQNEAQ (reference sequence). CDR3 DNA: TGTGCCAGCAGCCCACCGCTCCCGGACGAATCTGGGACCCAGTACTTC. Amino acids: CASSPPLPDESGTQYF.

This clone was counted only a few times. V gene TRBV25-1 combines with J gene TRBJ1-2; D gene unclear. Germline values: CDR1 MGHDK, CDR2 SYGVNS. This CDR3 spans 12 amino acids. V was pared by 4 bases and J by 2 bases, with 5 bases between. CDR3 in amino acids: CASSGVNYGYTF. As DNA, the CDR3 is TGTGCCAGCAGTGGAGTGAACTATGGCTACACCTTC.

This clone came up once. The V gene is TRBV27, the J gene TRBJ1-6; D ambiguous. Germline CDR1 MNHEY, CDR2 SMNVEV (reference sequence). CDR3 length: 16 residues. Trimming left V 6 bases short and J 2 bases short, with 14 bases between. The CDR3 protein is CASSLQASTYNSPLHF. CDR3 nucleotides: TGTGCCAGCAGCCTCCAGGCTAGCACCTATAATTCACCCCTCCACTTT.

The chain has TRBV5-1 and TRBJ2-2, with 8 bases that match TRBD1. This CDR3 has 13 amino acids. CDR1 and CDR2 (germline): SGHRS, YFSETQ. V lost 7 bases to trimming and J lost 7 bases; unmatched junction nucleotides: 6. The CDR3 protein is CASRRGQGGELFF. The DNA of the CDR3 is TGCGCCAGCCGCAGGGGGCAGGGCGGGGAGCTGTTTTTT.

A few counts support this clone. The chain joins TRBV30 to TRBJ1-2; D gene ambiguous. V was clipped by 1 base and J by 0 bases, with 6 bases between them. This CDR3 is 13 amino acids long. Per the germline V gene, CDR1 is GTSNPN and CDR2 is SVGIG (reference sequence). The CDR3 coding sequence is TGTGCCTGGAGTGGGACCGCTAACTATGGCTACACCTTC. Amino acids: CAWSGTANYGYTF.

The count of this clone is one. The chain recombines TRBV7-2 with TRBJ1-2; 7 bases match TRBD1. The V gene's germline CDR1 is SGHTA and CDR2 FQGNSA. The CDR3 totals 13 residues. V was pared by 5 bases and J by 7 bases, with 7 bases of the junction left unmatched. The CDR3 sequence: CASSLTGLGGYTF. The CDR3 DNA reads TGTGCCAGCAGCCTGACAGGGTTGGGTGGCTACACCTTC.

The chain uses TRBV7-6 and TRBJ1-5; D might be TRBD1 (6 bases). The V and J ends lost 1 base and 9 bases respectively, with 7 bases between them. Looked up from germline, CDR1 is SGHVS and CDR2 is FNYEAQ. This CDR3 has 12 amino acids. CDR3 sequence (DNA): TGTGCCAGCAGCTTAGGAGGGGGGCCCCAGCATTTT. It yields the protein CASSLGGGPQHF.

CDR3 amino acids: CASSEVYQRTYEQYF. For the CDR3, the DNA is TGTGCCAGCAGTGAAGTTTACCAGCGCACCTACGAGCAGTACTTC. J is TRBJ2-7 and V is TRBV6-1, with D unresolved. The CDR3 extends over 15 amino acids. Trimming stripped 1 base from V and 2 bases from J, with 12 bases between. The germline V gene has CDR1 MNHNS and CDR2 SASEGT.

This chain links TRBV7-2 with TRBJ2-7; D may be TRBD1 (6 bases). This CDR3 contains 14 residues. Germline CDR1 is SGHTA and CDR2 is FQGNSA. The V end lost 8 bases, the J end lost 4 bases, and 18 bases lay between the germline ends. The CDR3 region has the DNA TGTGCCAGCCGCCGCCCAGGGGTGTGGTACGAGCAGTACTTC. Translated, it gives CASRRPGVWYEQYF.

This clone appeared once. The CDR3 DNA is TGTGCCAGCATCCCAGGGCTGACTGGGGCCAACGTCCTGACTTTC. It is translated as CASIPGLTGANVLTF. The rearrangement uses TRBV2 and TRBJ2-6; weak D call: TRBD1 (5 bases). CDR3 length equals 15 residues. Germline V gives CDR1 SNHLY, CDR2 FYNNEI. V lost 7 bases, J lost 2 bases, and 12 bases lay in between.

The chain recombines TRBV19 with TRBJ1-1; 7 nucleotides line up with TRBD1. Germline loops: CDR1 LNHDA, CDR2 SQIVND (reference sequence). Unmatched junction bases numbered 12, after V lost 7 bases and J lost 4 bases. The CDR3 totals 15 residues. CDR3 bases: TGTGCCAGTACGACCTTACTTCGACAGGGCACTGAAGCTTTCTTT. It translates to CASTTLLRQGTEAFF.

This clone showed up just once. V and J are TRBV4-3 and TRBJ1-4, with D perhaps TRBD1 (6 bases). The CDR3 covers 16 residues. The germline gives CDR1 LGHNA, CDR2 YSLEER. Trimming shortened V by 1 base and J by 5 bases, and 14 bases separated the two germline ends. CDR3 coding DNA: TGCGCCAGCAGCCAAGGGGTGGCACAGGGAAATGAAAAACTGTTTTTT. Residues: CASSQGVAQGNEKLFF.

This chain connects TRBV15 to TRBJ2-1; D assignment may be TRBD1 or TRBD2 (5 bases each). Trimming removed 5 bases from V and 7 bases from J, with 15 bases in between. The CDR3 has 14 amino acids. Germline loops: CDR1 LNHNV, CDR2 YYDKDF (reference sequence). For the CDR3, the DNA is TGTGCCACCAGCTCGCGACAGACGGGGAATGAGCAGTTCTTC. Its protein is CATSSRQTGNEQFF.

A word on this clone: Other DNA sequences within the sample encode an identical CDR3. The V and J genes are TRBV7-2 and TRBJ2-5; no clear D. Between the trimmed V and J ends, which lost 5 bases and 2 bases, there was a span of 3 bases. Germline lookup yields CDR1 SGHTA and CDR2 FQGNSA. The CDR3 consists of 11 residues. This chain's CDR3 is CASSPQETQYF. The CDR3 region has the DNA TGTGCCAGCAGCCCGCAAGAGACCCAGTACTTC.

The gene calls are TRBV5-1 and TRBJ2-5; maybe TRBD2 (5 bases). CDR3 length: 12 residues. The ends were cut back, 4 bases at V and 5 bases at J, with 9 bases in the middle. The germline gives CDR1 SGHRS, CDR2 YFSETQ. The CDR3 loop is CASSTGEETQYF. Written as DNA, the CDR3 is TGCGCCAGCAGCACCGGGGAGGAGACCCAGTACTTC.